This note documents a single T cell receptor beta chain sequence. These data come from a study of blood T cell repertoires in COVID-19. Sequenced by immunoSEQ multiplex PCR; TCRdb stores in-frame clones only, minus some. The sample yields 300,000 to 500,000 clones, approximately 88% seen once. V dropped 5 bases and J dropped 2; count of bases not matched to a gene: 15. Germline V lookup: CDR1 SGHRS, CDR2 YFSETQ. The CDR3 extends over 18 amino acids. The rearrangement joins TRBV5-1 to TRBJ2-7; 11 positions match TRBD2. The receptor was derived from a woman aged 40 to 49 with acute COVID-19. The sequenced sample consisted of PBMCs or T cells enriched from blood (not recorded which). The chain's CDR3 is CASSVVGLAGGKTYEQYF. CDR3 in DNA: TGCGCCAGCAGTGTTGTTGGTCTAGCGGGGGGCAAAACCTACGAGCAGTACTTC.